This T cell receptor beta chain was captured by sequencing in a study of identical twins' blood T cells. MiXCR, run by TCRdb on the 5' RACE reads, gives a single entry per CDR3 protein. The data contain roughly 340,000 distinct CDR3 sequences, more than 25% of them singletons. Germline V gene sequence: CDR1 MNHEY, CDR2 SVGEGT. This CDR3 has 14 residues. V was shortened by 8 bases and J by 3 bases, with 14 bases between the two germline ends. This TCR was sampled from a woman between 18 and 50 years old in good health. The chain joins TRBV6-2 or TRBV6-3 to TRBJ1-5; D possibly corresponds to TRBD1 (5 bases). What was sequenced was PBMCs. The CDR3 DNA follows: TGTGCCAGCGATACGGGACGGGTCAATCAGCCCCAGCATTTT. Translating gives CASDTGRVNQPQHF.